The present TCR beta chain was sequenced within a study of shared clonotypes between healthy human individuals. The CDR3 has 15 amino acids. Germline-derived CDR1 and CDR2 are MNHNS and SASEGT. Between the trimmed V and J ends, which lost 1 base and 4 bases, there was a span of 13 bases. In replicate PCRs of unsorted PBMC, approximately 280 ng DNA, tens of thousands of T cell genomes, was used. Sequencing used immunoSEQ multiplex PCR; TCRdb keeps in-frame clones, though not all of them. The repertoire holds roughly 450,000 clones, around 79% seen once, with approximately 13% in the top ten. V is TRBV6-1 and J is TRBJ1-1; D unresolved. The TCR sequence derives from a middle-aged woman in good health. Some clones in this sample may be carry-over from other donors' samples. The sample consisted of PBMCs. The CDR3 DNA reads TGTGCCAGCAGTGAAGTTCGGGTAGGGATCACTGAAGCTTTCTTT. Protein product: CASSEVRVGITEAFF.